This TCR beta chain was sequenced in a study of siplizumab effects on memory and regulatory T cells (dated by TCRdb to about 2019). About the study as a whole: The study examined how the anti-CD2 antibody siplizumab affects alloreactive T-cell subsets in allogeneic mixed lymphocyte reactions built from human PBMCs.

The CDR3, from cysteine to phenylalanine, totals 13 residues. The kept DNA is CDR3 alone, 39 bases in frame from the first base. The germline V gene (reference sequence) gives CDR1 as SSHAT and CDR2 as FNYEAQ. The library was prepared using the immunoSEQ multiplex PCR assay. About 10^5 TCR templates per sample were assayed by the deep sequencing platform. Genomic DNA extracted from sorted T cells was used for TCRbeta CDR3 sequencing. In the source study's methods: The R programming language was used for the clonal analysis of the TCRbeta CDR3 data. Alloreactive CD4+ and CD8+ clones were defined by comparing unstimulated samples with post-reaction CFSE-low samples. Regulatory or non-regulatory origin was assigned to alloreactive CD4+ clones by matching of sequences to sorted unstimulated Treg and non-Treg repertoires. TCRdb holds this immuneACCESS table with in-frame rearrangements only. Some clones are missing; in checked studies, unresolved V genes explain under half, and the rest has no known cause. Clone size and the V and J calls come from that table; the DNA yielded D and trimming. The sample records roughly 97,000 clones, approximately 93% of which are singletons. The ten biggest clones cover approximately 0.67% of the sample.

TCRbeta CDR3 sequencing was performed on sorted unstimulated T cells and on proliferating T cells recovered from mixed lymphocyte reactions. Fresh whole blood from ten to eleven HLA-typed healthy donors served as the source for isolating PBMCs. To map where alloreactive clones came from, CD4+ regulatory T cells in the unstimulated state were FACS-sorted. Comment on this clone: Its recognized antigen is unknown. The junction shows a germline mismatch at one end, possibly a read error.

What the work shows at the level of the full study, not this receptor alone: For roughly 75-95% of proliferating CD4+ or CD8+ clones, no naive or memory phenotype could be assigned. The cumulative frequency of alloreactive sequences that could be traced back to unstimulated CD4+ memory T cells was significantly reduced by siplizumab. Unstimulated naive T cells appeared more diverse than memory T cells, and naive cells seemed to contribute substantially to the alloresponse. The suppressive function of proliferating Tregs from siplizumab cultures was not functionally confirmed. Because sequences below about 10^-5 frequency were poorly captured, only a minor fraction of alloreactive clones could be mapped to unstimulated subsets. Of the alloreactive CD4+ clones that could be mapped, the Treg-derived share averaged about 63% with siplizumab compared with under 30% in control reactions.

Sequenced material: Tregs sorted from blood. Recombination joined TRBV7-7 with TRBJ2-7; the D segment cannot be called with confidence. This receptor was identified in a human donor in good health. The CDR3 reads CASSLGIGYEQYF. The DNA reads TGTGCTAGCAGCTTAGGAATAGGATACGAGCAGTACTTC.